A selection of T cell receptor beta chains follows, all from one sample in a study of technical replicates of blood from a few donors. Only in-frame clones appear in the TCRdb table, and some are missing; sequencing was by immunoSEQ multiplex PCR. The sample includes around 100,000 clones, around 95% of them seen just once. The sequencing sample was made of T cells isolated from PBMCs. The origin of the receptors is a human donor in good health. Each CDR3 is given without its conserved first and last residue. The order of the fields is CDR3 length, V gene, J gene, CDR3 protein.

13	TRBV7-9	TRBJ2-3	ASILGLADTDTQY
11	TRBV6-5	TRBJ2-7	ASSRQGSTVQY
13	TRBV11-2	TRBJ2-1	ASRLNSYRDNEQF
12	TRBV6-1	TRBJ2-1	ASSEEGVYNEQF
12	TRBV25-1	TRBJ1-2	ASSSSSGYYGYT
13	TRBV6-5	TRBJ1-5	ASSYGTGTNQPQH
11	TRBV19	TRBJ2-2	ASSPRSTWELF
12	TRBV7-2	TRBJ2-3	ASAKGLDPDTQY
12	TRBV7-8	TRBJ1-2	ASSPGQATYGYT
11	TRBV28	TRBJ2-7	ASKLAGNYEQY
16	TRBV7-9	TRBJ2-1	ASEAGLASFSSYNEQF
13	TRBV30	TRBJ1-3	AWSQDRDYGNTIY
12	TRBV28	TRBJ2-3	ASSLYDSRDTQY